These T cell receptor beta chains were read from a single sample in a study of blood T cell repertoires in COVID-19. Repertoires were generated with immunoSEQ multiplex PCR, while TCRdb's copy carries only in-frame clones and drops some. The repertoire holds about 230,000 clones, with roughly 85% as singletons. What was sequenced was peripheral blood. The source of these receptors is a woman aged 70-85 years with active or convalescent COVID-19. Each CDR3 is given with its conserved first and last residue. A D gene is named only where the DNA matches it firmly. The size entry is marked missing in some rows and otherwise reads once, few, many or a size class.

-	-	TRBV6-2/TRBV6-3	TRBJ2-7	CASSYKAGPAYVQYF	TGTGCCAGCAGTTACAAAGCAGGGCCGGCCTACGTGCAGTACTTC
-	TRBD1	TRBV11-3	TRBJ2-1	CASSRKGQGRYNEQFF	TGTGCCAGCAGCCGGAAGGGACAGGGCCGATACAATGAGCAGTTCTTC
once	TRBD2	TRBV25-1	TRBJ2-4	CASSVSGSGQYF	TGTGCCAGCAGTGTTAGCGGGAGCGGGCAGTACTTC
-	-	TRBV11-2	TRBJ2-5	CASSLEPRQETQYF	TGTGCCAGCAGCTTAGAGCCCAGACAAGAGACCCAGTACTTC
-	TRBD1	TRBV3-1/TRBV3-2	TRBJ2-2	CASSPRDRAGELFF	TGTGCCAGCAGCCCCCGGGACAGGGCCGGGGAGCTGTTTTTT
few	TRBD1	TRBV18	TRBJ2-7	CASSRAGTASDEQYF	TGTGCCAGCTCGCGCGCCGGGACAGCTTCCGACGAGCAGTACTTC
-	TRBD2	TRBV9	TRBJ2-1	CASSAAGGINEQFF	TGTGCCAGCAGCGCAGCGGGAGGGATAAATGAGCAGTTCTTC
-	-	TRBV3-1/TRBV3-2	TRBJ1-1	CASSQVAGAEGAFF	TGTGCCAGCAGCCAAGTAGCAGGGGCAGAAGGGGCTTTCTTT
-	-	TRBV18	TRBJ2-5	CASSPPGETSETQYF	TGTGCCAGCTCCCCTCCAGGCGAAACATCAGAGACCCAGTACTTC
few	-	TRBV7-9	TRBJ2-7	CASSLEAEQYF	TGTGCCAGCAGCTTAGAAGCCGAGCAGTACTTC
once	TRBD1	TRBV27	TRBJ1-6	CASRYQQGLGNSPLHF	TGTGCCAGCAGGTACCAACAGGGGCTGGGAAATTCACCCCTCCACTTT
once	-	TRBV18	TRBJ1-2	CASSLLPREPNYGYTF	TGTGCCAGCTCACTACTCCCCCGGGAGCCTAACTATGGCTACACCTTC
-	TRBD1	TRBV18	TRBJ2-7	CASSFGTGGSVEQYF	TGTGCCAGCTCCTTTGGGACAGGGGGCTCAGTTGAGCAGTACTTC
-	-	TRBV11-2	TRBJ1-5	CASSRVRGGQPQHF	TGTGCCAGCAGCCGCGTGCGGGGCGGACAGCCCCAGCATTTT